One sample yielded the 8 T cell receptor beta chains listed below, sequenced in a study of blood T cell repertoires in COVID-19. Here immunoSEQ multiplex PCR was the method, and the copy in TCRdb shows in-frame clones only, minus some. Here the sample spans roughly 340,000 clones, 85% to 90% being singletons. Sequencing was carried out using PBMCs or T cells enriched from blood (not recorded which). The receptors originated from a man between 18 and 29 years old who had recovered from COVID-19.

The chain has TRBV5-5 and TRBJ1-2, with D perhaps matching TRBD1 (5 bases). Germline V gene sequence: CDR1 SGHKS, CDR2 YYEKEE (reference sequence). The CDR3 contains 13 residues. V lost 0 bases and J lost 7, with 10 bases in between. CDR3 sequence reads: CASSLDRFGGYTF. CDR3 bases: TGTGCCAGCAGCTTGGACAGGTTTGGTGGCTACACCTTC.

CDR3 amino acids: CASSLSGGAYEQYF. The DNA of the CDR3 is TGCGCCAGCAGCCTTAGCGGGGGTGCCTACGAGCAGTACTTC. The V and J genes are TRBV10-2 and TRBJ2-7; 9 bases map to TRBD2. Trimming removed 6 bases from V and 2 bases from J; junction bases left unmatched: 5. The CDR3 is 14 amino acids. Germline values: CDR1 WSHSY, CDR2 SAAADI.

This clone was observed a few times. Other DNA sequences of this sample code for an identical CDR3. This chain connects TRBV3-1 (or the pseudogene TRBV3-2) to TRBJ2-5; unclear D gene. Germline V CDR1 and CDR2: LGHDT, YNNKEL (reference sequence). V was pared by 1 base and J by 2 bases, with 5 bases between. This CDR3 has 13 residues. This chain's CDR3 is CASSQVRQETQYF. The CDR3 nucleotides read TGTGCCAGCAGCCAAGTGAGGCAAGAGACCCAGTACTTC.

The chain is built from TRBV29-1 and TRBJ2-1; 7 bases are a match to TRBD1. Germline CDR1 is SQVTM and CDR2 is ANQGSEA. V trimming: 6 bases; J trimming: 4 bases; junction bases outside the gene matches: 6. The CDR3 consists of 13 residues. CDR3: CSVDNRGYNEQFF. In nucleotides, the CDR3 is TGCAGCGTCGACAACAGGGGATACAATGAGCAGTTCTTC.

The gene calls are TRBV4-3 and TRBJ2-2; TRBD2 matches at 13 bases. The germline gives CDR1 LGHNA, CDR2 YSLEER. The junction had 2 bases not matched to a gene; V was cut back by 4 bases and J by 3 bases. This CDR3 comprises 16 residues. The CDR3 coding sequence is TGCGCCAGCAGCCCTGGACTAGCGGGAGACACCGGGGAGCTGTTTTTT. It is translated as CASSPGLAGDTGELFF.

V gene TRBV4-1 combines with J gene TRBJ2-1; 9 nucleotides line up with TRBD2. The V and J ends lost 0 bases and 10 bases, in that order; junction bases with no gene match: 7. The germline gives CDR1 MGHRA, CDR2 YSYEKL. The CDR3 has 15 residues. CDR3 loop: CASSQEAGGPGEQFF. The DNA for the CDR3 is TGCGCCAGCAGCCAAGAGGCGGGGGGGCCAGGCGAGCAGTTCTTC.

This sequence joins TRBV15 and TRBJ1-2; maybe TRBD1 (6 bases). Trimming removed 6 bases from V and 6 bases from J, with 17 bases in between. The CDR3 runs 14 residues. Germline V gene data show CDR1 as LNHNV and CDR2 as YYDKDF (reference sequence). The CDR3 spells CATRSTGLWDGYTF. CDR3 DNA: TGTGCCACCAGAAGTACAGGGCTCTGGGATGGCTACACCTTC. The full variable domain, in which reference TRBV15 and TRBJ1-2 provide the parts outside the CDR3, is DAMVIQNPRYQVTQFGKPVTLSCSQTLNHNVMYWYQQKSSQAPKLLFHYYDKDFNNEADTPDNFQSRRPNTSFCFLDIRSPGLGDTAMYLCATRSTGLWDGYTFGSGTRLTVV.

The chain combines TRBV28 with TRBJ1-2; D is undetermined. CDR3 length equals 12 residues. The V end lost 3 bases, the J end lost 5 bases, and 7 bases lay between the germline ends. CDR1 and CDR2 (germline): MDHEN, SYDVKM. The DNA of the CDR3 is TGTGCCAGCAGTTTGGCCGAATATGGCTACACCTTC. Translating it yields CASSLAEYGYTF.